This T cell receptor (beta chain) appears in the sequencing data of a study of blood T cell repertoires in COVID-19. Across the whole study: T cells, B-cell-depleted T cells, or PBMCs supplied cDNA or gDNA.

Using immunoSEQ multiplex PCR, the repertoire was profiled, and TCRdb retains in-frame clones only, with some absent. The sample contains 380,000 or so clones, approximately 88% of which appear only once. Germline CDR1 reads SGHRS; CDR2 reads YFSETQ. The CDR3 totals 16 residues. V trimming: 0 bases; J trimming: 4 bases; junction bases outside the gene matches: 9. The J gene is TRBJ2-5, the V gene TRBV5-1, with 7 bases identical to TRBD2. Sequenced: peripheral blood. This clonotype was sampled from a man aged 35 to 55 with acute or convalescent COVID-19. CDR3 in amino acids: CASSLAVAGGGETQYF. CDR3 DNA: TGCGCCAGCAGCTTGGCCGTCGCGGGCGGGGGAGAGACCCAGTACTTC.